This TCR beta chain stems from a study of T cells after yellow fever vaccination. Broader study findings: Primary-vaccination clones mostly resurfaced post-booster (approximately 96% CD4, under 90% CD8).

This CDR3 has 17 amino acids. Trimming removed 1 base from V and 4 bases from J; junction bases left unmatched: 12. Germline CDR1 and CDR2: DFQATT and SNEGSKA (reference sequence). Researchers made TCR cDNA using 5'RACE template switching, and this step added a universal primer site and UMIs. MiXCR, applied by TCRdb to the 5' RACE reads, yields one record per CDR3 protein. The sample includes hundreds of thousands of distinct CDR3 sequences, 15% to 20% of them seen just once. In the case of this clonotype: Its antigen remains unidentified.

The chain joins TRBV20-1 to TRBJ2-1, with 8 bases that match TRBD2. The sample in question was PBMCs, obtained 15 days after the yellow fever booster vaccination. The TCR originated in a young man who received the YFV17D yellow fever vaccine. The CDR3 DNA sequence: TGCAGTGCTAGAGGAGTTAAGTCCGGGACTAGGTACAATGAGCAGTTCTTC. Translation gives CSARGVKSGTRYNEQFF.